This T cell receptor beta chain is from a study of blood T cell repertoires in COVID-19 (dated by TCRdb to about 2020). Looking at the study overall: Samples from collaborators originated in the United States, Italy and Spain and spanned both the acute and convalescent phases of COVID-19. The prospective study material was composed of cDNA or gDNA derived from T cells, B-cell-depleted T cells, or PBMCs. Deeply sampled blood TCRbeta repertoires from subjects exposed to, actively infected with, or recovered from COVID-19 were included in the dataset. The repertoires were released in a freely available public database intended as a resource for research on the immune response to SARS-CoV-2. Samples came from the ongoing ImmuneRACE study (first 160 participants) plus 1,254 subjects from 6 global collaborators. Sample metadata almost always included a de-identified subject ID, COVID-19 status, age in years and sex. Where HLA class I and class II types were available, the types were taken from metadata supplied by the sample provider, not from assay-based typing. Findings and caveats that apply to the study as a whole: How much clinical and demographic metadata was included differed by source and by participant, and the metadata was provided uncurated.

Taken from the germline V gene, the CDR1 and CDR2 loops are SGHVS and FQNEAQ. The V and J ends are trimmed by 0 bases and 3 bases, leaving 9 bases between them. There are 15 amino acids in the CDR3, from cysteine to phenylalanine inclusive. Solely the CDR3 DNA is kept, with 45 bases framed from the first base. Whole blood was collected in K2EDTA tubes by collaborating institutions according to the institutions' own protocols. For TCRbeta analysis, collaborator samples were shipped as frozen whole blood, as isolated PBMCs, or as DNA extracted from either sample type. TCRbeta CDR3 regions were amplified from genomic DNA by means of the immunoSEQ Assay, a bias-controlled multiplex PCR. Concerning the study's data processing: The number of nucleated cells in each sample was estimated from the amplification of reference gene primers within the assay. Sequence reads were collapsed and filtered to measure the absolute abundance of every unique TCRbeta CDR3 rearrangement. For each sample, productive Simpson clonality was calculated by taking the square root of Simpson's diversity index across productive rearrangements. TCRdb's version of the immuneACCESS table is confined to in-frame rearrangements and falls short of the full clone set. An unresolved V gene accounts for under half of the shortfall where checked; the remainder is of unknown origin. D and trimming were read from the DNA, whereas the V and J calls and clone size are those reported in that table. A total of 92,000 or so clones appear in this sample, less than 80% of them only once. The biggest ten clones account for 13% to 15% of the sample.

In its sample, this clone was seen once. The specificity of this receptor is unknown. Base-call qualities are not available, and no considerably larger clone is one nucleotide away. This chain joins TRBV7-8 to TRBJ1-3; TRBD1 is possibly the D segment (5 matching bases). Material for sequencing was peripheral blood. This sequence originates from a woman aged 80 or older with acute or convalescent COVID-19. CDR3 region: CASSLARGGGNTIYF. The bases are TGTGCCAGCAGCTTAGCGCGCGGGGGTGGAAACACCATATATTTT.